Listed here are 5 T cell receptor beta chains from one sample, sequenced in a study of T cells in Graves' hyperthyroidism and ophthalmopathy. Amplified TCR beta CDR3 regions derived from RNA transcripts. The TCR CDR3 first-round RT-PCR relied on the HTBI primer set. TCRdb called the multiplex PCR reads again in MiXCR, with one record for every CDR3 protein. The profile shows about 210,000 distinct CDR3 sequences, 17% of them singletons. The sequencing input was blood. The receptors were sampled from a man aged 45-60 years with Graves' hyperthyroidism.

This chain connects TRBV15 to TRBJ1-2, with D unresolved. CDR1 LNHNV and CDR2 YYDKDF come from the germline V gene (reference sequence). V was clipped by 3 bases and J by 4 bases, with 9 bases between them. This CDR3 has 13 amino acids. The CDR3 loop reads CATSSSGPYGYTF. CDR3 bases: TGTGCCACCAGCAGCTCAGGTCCCTATGGCTACACCTTC.

To note about this clonotype: One end of the junction is discordant with germline, which a read error may explain. This chain joins TRBV6-2 or TRBV6-3 and TRBJ1-1, with 10 bases that match TRBD1. Germline values: CDR1 MNHEY, CDR2 SVGEGT. The length of the CDR3 is 19 residues. CDR3 region: CASSYPRRDRGQRGAEALF. CDR3 nucleotides: TGTGCCAGCAGTTACCCGCGCCGGGACAGGGGCCAACGGGGAGCTGAAGCTCTCTTT.

For the CDR3, the DNA is TGCAGTGCTAGTCCCTTGGTTTTCTCCTACGAGCAGTACTTC. Encoded protein: CSASPLVFSYEQYF. This sequence joins TRBV20-1 and TRBJ2-7, with D unclear. Germline values: CDR1 DFQATT, CDR2 SNEGSKA (reference sequence). This CDR3 spans 14 amino acids. Trimming removed 3 bases from V and 0 bases from J, with 12 bases in between.

Many counts were recorded for this clonotype. The gene calls are TRBV28 and TRBJ1-5; 10 nucleotides align to TRBD1. This CDR3 is 16 amino acids long. CDR1 MDHEN and CDR2 SYDVKM come from the germline V gene. The trim removed 6 bases at V and 2 bases at J, leaving 7 bases unmatched. The CDR3 loop reads CASSPWDRGRNQPQHF. DNA of the CDR3: TGTGCCAGCAGCCCCTGGGACAGGGGCCGCAATCAGCCCCAGCATTTT.

About this clonotype: A clone one base away is much larger, so this may be a read error. The rearrangement links TRBV6-2 or TRBV6-3 to TRBJ2-3; TRBD2 aligns across 9 bases. This CDR3 comprises 15 residues. CDR1 and CDR2 from the germline V gene are MNHEY and SVGEGT. Trimming at V came to 6 bases and at J to 6 bases, leaving 10 bases not matched to a gene. CDR3 sequence: CASSPGGRARDTQYF. Here the CDR3 DNA reads TGTGCCAGCAGCCCTGGCGGGAGGGCCAGGGATACGCAGTATTTT.